Each of the 20 T cell receptor beta chains below was sequenced from the same sample in a study of cytomegalovirus exposure and HLA in healthy donors. With 60 Vbeta and 13 Jbeta primers, the PCR was carried out. Using immunoSEQ multiplex PCR, the repertoire was profiled, and TCRdb retains in-frame clones only, with some absent. The data show about 130,000 clones, 80% to 90% seen once. The sample comprised PBMCs. The source is a woman aged 25 to 39 in good health and CMV-seronegative.

The genes are TRBV6-5 and TRBJ2-2; TRBD1 agrees at 7 bases. Per germline, CDR1 MNHEY and CDR2 SVGAGI. Unmatched junction bases numbered 8, after V lost 4 bases and J lost 3 bases. The CDR3 is 16 residues long. The CDR3 DNA is TGTGCCAGCAGTTTACAGGGGAATCTCTACACCGGGGAGCTGTTTTTT. Its protein product is CASSLQGNLYTGELFF.

CDR3 coding DNA: TGTGCCAGCAGCCGGGGGGACTGGGCGGTGTACGAGCAGTACTTC. The encoded protein is CASSRGDWAVYEQYF. The chain uses TRBV7-9 and TRBJ2-7; 7 nucleotides match TRBD2. V lost 5 bases and J lost 4; bases outside the gene matches: 11. This CDR3 is 15 amino acids long. Germline lookup yields CDR1 SEHNR and CDR2 FQNEAQ (reference sequence).

On this clone itself: The conserved closing phenylalanine or tryptophan is absent in this CDR3, likely reflecting a read error. The chain recombines TRBV18 with TRBJ2-7; 11 bases match TRBD1. Germline CDR1 KGHSH, CDR2 LQKENI. J lost 5 bases, V lost 3 bases, and 3 bases had no gene match. CDR3 length: 14 amino acids. CDR3 sequence: CASSPGQGADEQYL. In nucleotides, the CDR3 is TGTGCCAGCTCACCTGGACAGGGGGCAGACGAGCAGTACCTC.

This clone was seen once. The chain couples TRBV18 to TRBJ1-6; 7 positions match TRBD1. Trimming removed 6 bases from V and 8 bases from J; junction bases left unmatched: 13. The CDR3 is 16 residues long. CDR1 is KGHSH, CDR2 LQKENI, per germline. CDR3 protein: CASSSAGGASYSPLHF. The CDR3 DNA is TGTGCCAGCTCTTCAGCAGGGGGAGCATCCTATTCACCCCTCCACTTT. The whole variable domain, remainder taken from reference TRBV18 and TRBJ1-6, is NAGVMQNPRHLVRRRGQEARLRCSPMKGHSHVYWYRQLPEEGLKFMVYLQKENIIDESGMPKERFSAEFPKEGPSILRIQQVVRGDSAAYFCASSSAGGASYSPLHFGNGTRLTVT.

The chain combines TRBV6-1 with TRBJ2-7; possible D gene TRBD2, 6 bases. Trimming stripped 2 bases from V and 2 bases from J, with 13 bases between. CDR3 length: 15 amino acids. CDR1 and CDR2 (germline): MNHNS, SASEGT. CDR3 sequence: CASSERPGTPYEQYF. The CDR3 DNA is TGTGCCAGCAGTGAACGACCCGGGACTCCCTACGAGCAGTACTTC.

This chain connects TRBV2 to TRBJ1-6; D is uncertain. The V gene lost 9 bases and the J gene lost 8 bases, with 17 bases spanning the gap. There are 14 residues in the CDR3. Per the germline V gene, CDR1 is SNHLY and CDR2 is FYNNEI. CDR3 nucleotide sequence: TGTGCCAGTCACCGCGGGAAGATCGATTCACCCCTCCACTTT. This codes for CASHRGKIDSPLHF.

The V gene is TRBV19, the J gene TRBJ1-1; D not resolved. From germline, CDR1 is LNHDA and CDR2 SQIVND (reference sequence). With 6 bases removed from V and 4 bases from J, the gap between germline ends came to 9 bases. The CDR3 consists of 12 residues. The CDR3 bases are TGTGCCAGTAGCGTACACCGCACTGAAGCTTTCTTT. Residues: CASSVHRTEAFF.

J is TRBJ2-3 and V is TRBV14; TRBD1 might be the D (5 bases). The V gene's germline CDR1 is SGHDN and CDR2 FVKESK. V was trimmed by 1 base and J by 2 bases, leaving 10 bases between them. The CDR3 length is 15 residues. CDR3 sequence reads: CASSQGTTTTDTQYF. CDR3 sequence (DNA): TGTGCCAGCAGCCAAGGGACAACAACCACAGATACGCAGTATTTT.

The chain carries TRBV28 and TRBJ1-5; TRBD1 might be the D (6 bases). Germline V lookup: CDR1 MDHEN, CDR2 SYDVKM. CDR3 size: 16 residues. The V and J ends lost 6 bases and 4 bases respectively, with 19 bases between them. Here the CDR3 DNA reads TGTGCCAGCAGGGGCCCCACAGGGTTGAGGAATCAGCCCCAGCATTTT. It yields the protein CASRGPTGLRNQPQHF.

The chain recombines TRBV11-3 with TRBJ2-2, with TRBD1 identical over 9 bases. The germline gives CDR1 SGHNT, CDR2 YENEEA. V shed 8 bases, J shed 6 bases, and the junction held 4 bases outside the gene matches. The CDR3 loop spans 13 amino acids. CDR3 coding DNA: TGTGCCAGCCCGGGACAGGGTCCCGGGGAGCTGTTTTTT. Residues: CASPGQGPGELFF.

This clone was observed a few times. The CDR3 protein is CASSYYLGQGARAFF. The CDR3 nucleotides read TGTGCCAGCAGCTATTACCTGGGACAGGGGGCGCGGGCTTTCTTT. This chain uses TRBV14 with TRBJ1-1, with TRBD1 matching 12 bases. Germline loops: CDR1 SGHDN, CDR2 FVKESK. V dropped 5 bases and J dropped 11; count of bases not matched to a gene: 12. The length of the CDR3 is 15 residues.

The chain joins TRBV5-1 to TRBJ1-3; D is possibly TRBD1 (6 bases). The CDR3 has 14 amino acids. The germline V gene has CDR1 SGHRS and CDR2 YFSETQ. Trimming took off 1 base at V and 1 base at J, with 6 bases between the two ends. The DNA of the CDR3 is TGCGCCAGCAGCTTGACAGGGTCTGGAAACACCATATATTTT. It is translated as CASSLTGSGNTIYF. The whole variable domain, remainder taken from reference TRBV5-1 and TRBJ1-3, is KAGVTQTPRYLIKTRGQQVTLSCSPISGHRSVSWYQQTPGQGLQFLFEYFSETQRNKGNFPGRFSGRQFSNSRSEMNVSTLELGDSALYLCASSLTGSGNTIYFGEGSWLTVV.

CDR3: CASSLGGTYEQYF. In DNA, the CDR3 is TGTGCCAGCAGTCTGGGAGGTACCTACGAGCAGTACTTC. The chain uses TRBV27 and TRBJ2-7; D perhaps matches TRBD2 (6 bases). The germline V gene has CDR1 MNHEY and CDR2 SMNVEV (reference sequence). The V end was cut by 5 bases, the J end by 2 bases, with 10 bases between. The CDR3 runs to 13 residues.

The chain couples TRBV5-1 to TRBJ1-1, with a weak D call TRBD1 (5 bases). V dropped 1 base and J dropped 0 bases, with 7 bases sitting between them. The germline gives CDR1 SGHRS, CDR2 YFSETQ. The CDR3 has 14 residues. Here the CDR3 DNA reads TGCGCCAGCAGCTTGACAGGTCTGAACACTGAAGCTTTCTTT. It specifies CASSLTGLNTEAFF.

This chain connects TRBV13 to TRBJ2-3; TRBD1 matches at 11 bases. This CDR3 has 17 amino acids. Germline trimming cut 0 bases from V and 2 bases from J; bases unmatched to any gene: 4. The V gene's germline CDR1 is PRHDT and CDR2 FYEKMQ (reference sequence). As DNA, the CDR3 is TGTGCCAGCAGCTTAGGGGGGACAGGGGGAATCACAGATACGCAGTATTTT. Protein: CASSLGGTGGITDTQYF.

The chain links TRBV7-6 to TRBJ2-6; TRBD1 might be the D (5 bases). CDR1 and CDR2 from the germline V gene are SGHVS and FNYEAQ. V was cut by 2 bases and J by 0 bases, with 11 bases left in between. This CDR3 spans 17 amino acids. The CDR3 spells CASSLRQPTSGANVLTF. CDR3 in DNA: TGTGCCAGCAGCTTAAGACAGCCGACCTCTGGGGCCAACGTCCTGACTTTC.

The chain links TRBV11-2 to TRBJ2-5; 13 nucleotides match TRBD2. This CDR3 comprises 17 residues. From germline, CDR1 is SGHAT and CDR2 FQNNGV. V lost 1 base and J lost 1; bases outside the gene matches: 3. CDR3 sequence reads: CASSLGLAGGFQETQYF. CDR3 in DNA: TGTGCCAGCAGCTTAGGACTAGCGGGAGGATTCCAAGAGACCCAGTACTTC.

The CDR3 DNA reads TGTGCCAGCAGTACCGTAGCGGGAACGCAAGAGACCCAGTACTTC. Its protein is CASSTVAGTQETQYF. V gene TRBV6-5 combines with J gene TRBJ2-5, with 8 bases fitting TRBD2. Per germline, CDR1 MNHEY and CDR2 SVGAGI. The CDR3 runs 15 residues. V was clipped by 5 bases and J by 2 bases; unmatched bases: 7.

This clone has only a few counts. The chain carries TRBV18 and TRBJ1-6; D perhaps matches TRBD1 (5 bases). Trimming took off 3 bases at V and 6 bases at J, with 12 bases between the two ends. The V gene's germline CDR1 is KGHSH and CDR2 LQKENI. The CDR3 covers 15 residues. The CDR3 region has the DNA TGTGCCAGCTCACCCACAGGAGACTCTAATTCACCCCTCCACTTT. Translation gives CASSPTGDSNSPLHF.

This chain uses TRBV18 with TRBJ2-7; D perhaps matches TRBD1 (5 bases). With 3 bases removed from V and 0 bases from J, the gap between germline ends came to 15 bases. Germline CDR1 is KGHSH and CDR2 is LQKENI. CDR3 length: 16 residues. The CDR3 sequence: CASSPTPQTVSYEQYF. CDR3 coding DNA: TGTGCCAGCTCACCGACACCTCAGACAGTCTCCTACGAGCAGTACTTC.